A single sample is the source of the 20 T cell receptor beta chains below, sequenced in a study of T cell repertoires in cytomegalovirus infection (dated by TCRdb to about 2019). Explained via the paper, the treatment or condition label denotes: in vitro stimulation with specific CMV peptide epitopes to enrich CMV-specific T cells. Sequencing instrument: Illumina HiSeq 1500. The raw public data were reprocessed by TCRdb itself: fastp quality trimming at Q25, MiXCR clonotype calling, in-frame beta chains only. Each CDR3 protein gets just one entry, which takes the most common genes and DNA from the rows behind it. This sample is represented by 550,000 to 700,000 distinct CDR3 sequences; around two fifths of them were singletons. The leading ten clones occupy 48% of the sample. These receptors are not linked to any known antigen. The sample here was cultured PBMCs, taken from culture after CMV antigen stimulation. Receptors were obtained from a human donor in good health (CMV status not recorded). Some clones in this sample may be carry-over from other donors' samples.

This rearrangement joins TRBV6-8 to TRBJ1-5, with D tentatively TRBD1 (6 bases). The germline V gene has CDR1 MNHGY and CDR2 SAAAGT. There are 15 residues in the CDR3. Deletions cut 5 bases from V and 3 bases from J, with 14 bases between. In DNA form, the CDR3 reads TGTGCCAGCAGTGTTACCGGGACATACAATCAGCCCCAGCATTTT. Protein product: CASSVTGTYNQPQHF.

The V call is TRBV28, the J call TRBJ2-7; weak D call: TRBD1 (6 bases). V lost 3 bases and J lost 6, with 21 bases in between. The CDR3 runs 16 residues. CDR1 is MDHEN and CDR2 is SYDVKM in the germline V gene. The CDR3 spells CASSFLGRGRGVEQYF. The CDR3 bases are TGTGCCAGCAGTTTCCTGGGTCGGGGCAGGGGAGTCGAGCAGTACTTC.

This chain joins TRBV11-2 and TRBJ1-1; D call uncertain. The CDR3 has 14 residues. The V end lost 6 bases, the J end lost 4 bases, and 15 bases lay between the germline ends. Germline V gene data show CDR1 as SGHAT and CDR2 as FQNNGV. CDR3 sequence: CASSRPRVGTEAFF. CDR3 nucleotides: TGTGCCAGCAGTCGCCCCCGGGTCGGCACTGAAGCTTTCTTT.

This clonotype was seen ten or more times. The rearrangement joins TRBV7-2 to TRBJ2-3; D is undetermined. The CDR3 consists of 15 residues. V lost 2 bases and J 4 bases, leaving 13 bases between the germline ends. Germline CDR1 is SGHTA and CDR2 is FQGNSA. CDR3 bases: TGTGCCAGCAGCTTATGGGCGGCTAGGGCAGATACGCAGTATTTT. Amino acids: CASSLWAARADTQYF. Variable domain in full (rest from reference TRBV7-2 and TRBJ2-3): GAGVSQSPSNKVTEKGKDVELRCDPISGHTALYWYRQSLGQGLEFLIYFQGNSAPDKSGLPSDRFSAERTGGSVSTLTIQRTQQEDSAVYLCASSLWAARADTQYFGPGTRLTVL.

DNA for the CDR3: TGTGCCAGCAGTACCCTGGTGGACACTGAAGCTTTCTTT. Translated, it gives CASSTLVDTEAFF. The chain has TRBV2 and TRBJ1-1; D not certain. V was clipped by 5 bases and J by 3 bases, with 10 bases between them. The germline V gene has CDR1 SNHLY and CDR2 FYNNEI. The CDR3 is 13 residues long.

The CDR3 reads CASDRGDSGNTIYF. CDR3 bases: TGTGCCAGCGACAGGGGCGACTCTGGAAACACCATATATTTT. The V and J genes are TRBV10-3 and TRBJ1-3; 8 nucleotides line up with TRBD1. The V gene's germline CDR1 is ENHRY and CDR2 SYGVKD. With 10 bases clipped from V and 0 bases from J, the junction kept 5 bases outside the gene matches. The CDR3 is 14 residues long.

This clonotype appeared a few times. This chain links TRBV7-2 with TRBJ2-2; D possibly uses TRBD1 or TRBD2 (6 bases each). The CDR3 is 16 residues long. Trimming removed 5 bases from V and 1 base from J, with 14 bases in between. Germline-derived CDR1 and CDR2 are SGHTA and FQGNSA. Here the CDR3 reads CASSTGGARNTGELFF. The CDR3 DNA reads as TGTGCCAGCAGCACCGGGGGCGCCCGGAACACCGGGGAGCTGTTTTTT.

This clonotype occurred a few times. V usage is TRBV2 and J usage is TRBJ1-5; D may be TRBD1 (5 bases). This CDR3 contains 11 residues. CDR1 is SNHLY, CDR2 FYNNEI, per germline. Between the trimmed V and J ends, which lost 7 bases and 9 bases, there was a span of 10 bases. The CDR3 spells CASTRAGPQHF. The DNA for the CDR3 is TGTGCCAGCACCAGGGCCGGGCCCCAGCATTTT.

The rearrangement links TRBV6-1 to TRBJ2-7; possibly TRBD1 for D (5 bases). CDR1 is MNHNS, CDR2 SASEGT, per germline. Trimming stripped 2 bases from V and 2 bases from J, with 10 bases between. The CDR3 loop spans 14 amino acids. The CDR3, as DNA: TGTGCCAGCAGTGAAAGGGGCGGCGCCTACGAGCAGTACTTC. Its protein product is CASSERGGAYEQYF.

The rearrangement uses TRBV7-9 and TRBJ1-2; D is undetermined. Trimming removed 5 bases at V and 5 bases at J, with 15 bases between. CDR3 size: 14 residues. Germline V gives CDR1 SEHNR, CDR2 FQNEAQ (reference sequence). The CDR3 nucleotides are TGTGCCAGCAGCCCCCCGACACGGCCTTATGGCTACACCTTC. Its protein product is CASSPPTRPYGYTF.

This clonotype was seen a few times. CDR3 bases: TGTGCCAGCAGCTTAAGGCAGGGGGGGGTTTTATCCAAAAACATTCAGTACTTC. Translated: CASSLRQGGVLSKNIQYF. The V and J genes are TRBV7-2 and TRBJ2-4, with D perhaps matching TRBD1 or TRBD2 (7 bases each). CDR3 length: 18 amino acids. In germline, CDR1 is SGHTA, CDR2 FQGNSA. Trimming pared 2 bases from V and 2 bases from J, leaving 19 bases between.

This clonotype was seen just once. This rearrangement joins TRBV27 to TRBJ2-2; unclear D gene. CDR1 MNHEY and CDR2 SMNVEV come from the germline V gene (reference sequence). V dropped 4 bases and J dropped 7 bases, with 4 bases sitting between them. The CDR3 loop spans 11 amino acids. The CDR3 protein is CASSYYGELFF. CDR3 nucleotides: TGTGCCAGCAGTTACTACGGGGAGCTGTTTTTT.

The chain is built from TRBV7-9 and TRBJ2-2; TRBD1 aligns across 7 bases. Unmatched junction bases numbered 5, after V lost 4 bases and J lost 6 bases. The CDR3 runs to 14 residues. In germline, CDR1 is SEHNR, CDR2 FQNEAQ (reference sequence). CDR3 residues: CASSSTGAAGELFF. In DNA form, the CDR3 reads TGTGCCAGCAGCTCCACAGGGGCGGCCGGGGAGCTGTTTTTT.

This CDR3 reads CASSLAFRVATGYTF. CDR3 in DNA: TGCGCCAGCAGCTTGGCCTTCCGGGTGGCTACGGGCTACACCTTC. This chain uses TRBV5-1 with TRBJ1-2, with no clear D. Germline-derived CDR1 and CDR2 are SGHRS and YFSETQ. The ends were cut back, 0 bases at V and 8 bases at J, with 17 bases in the middle. This CDR3 region has 15 residues.

This clonotype came up a few times. The genes are TRBV7-2 and TRBJ1-2; D is undetermined. This CDR3 is built from 13 residues. V lost 2 bases and J 8 bases, leaving 12 bases between the germline ends. Germline V gives CDR1 SGHTA, CDR2 FQGNSA. The CDR3 region has the DNA TGTGCCAGCAGCTTACTAGACACTCTCGGCTACACCTTC. This translates into CASSLLDTLGYTF.

The CDR3 DNA reads as TGTGCCAGCAGCCAACGACAGGGGGTGGACAATGAGCAGTTCTTC. Translating it yields CASSQRQGVDNEQFF. The genes are TRBV12-3 or TRBV12-4 and TRBJ2-1; 9 bases line up with TRBD1. This CDR3 is built from 15 residues. Trimming cost V 6 bases and J 5 bases; bases outside gene matches: 8.

The CDR3 loop is CASSPRVPGEGEDTQYF. The CDR3 DNA follows: TGTGCCAGCAGTCCAAGGGTCCCGGGTGAAGGGGAGGATACGCAGTATTTT. The chain carries TRBV7-2 and TRBJ2-3; D could derive from TRBD1 or TRBD2 (5 bases each). CDR3 length: 17 amino acids. Germline V CDR1 and CDR2: SGHTA, FQGNSA. V was pared by 6 bases and J by 6 bases, with 25 bases between.

In its sample, this clonotype was seen a few times. The V and J genes are TRBV6-2 or TRBV6-3 and TRBJ2-1; D tentatively fits TRBD1 or TRBD2 (5 bases each). Germline CDR1 reads MNHEY; CDR2 reads SVGEGT. Trimming removed 5 bases from V and 5 bases from J, with 19 bases in between. This CDR3 comprises 16 residues. The chain's CDR3 is CASSPTGTSGNNEQFF. In nucleotides, the CDR3 is TGTGCCAGCAGTCCGACCGGGACCTCCGGGAACAATGAGCAGTTCTTC.

This clonotype appeared once. The V gene is TRBV4-1, the J gene TRBJ2-1; D unclear. Between the trimmed V and J ends, which lost 4 bases and 0 bases, there was a span of 13 bases. Germline values: CDR1 MGHRA, CDR2 YSYEKL. This CDR3 contains 16 residues. CDR3 bases: TGCGCCAGCAGCCTACACTTGGCGTCCTCCTACAATGAGCAGTTCTTC. Its translation is CASSLHLASSYNEQFF.

This clonotype was seen just once. V usage is TRBV7-6 and J usage is TRBJ2-5; TRBD1 is a possible D gene (5 bases). V was shortened by 5 bases and J by 3 bases, with 19 bases between the two germline ends. Looked up from germline, CDR1 is SGHVS and CDR2 is FNYEAQ. This CDR3 region has 16 residues. The CDR3 protein is CASSPHRGQLKETQYF. The CDR3 DNA sequence: TGTGCCAGCAGCCCTCACCGAGGACAACTAAAAGAGACCCAGTACTTC. Using reference TRBV7-6 and TRBJ2-5 for the parts outside the CDR3, the full variable domain is GAGVSQSPRYKVTKRGQDVALRCDPISGHVSLYWYRQALGQGPEFLTYFNYEAQQDKSGLPNDRFSAERPEGSISTLTIQRTEQRDSAMYRCASSPHRGQLKETQYFGPGTRLLVL.